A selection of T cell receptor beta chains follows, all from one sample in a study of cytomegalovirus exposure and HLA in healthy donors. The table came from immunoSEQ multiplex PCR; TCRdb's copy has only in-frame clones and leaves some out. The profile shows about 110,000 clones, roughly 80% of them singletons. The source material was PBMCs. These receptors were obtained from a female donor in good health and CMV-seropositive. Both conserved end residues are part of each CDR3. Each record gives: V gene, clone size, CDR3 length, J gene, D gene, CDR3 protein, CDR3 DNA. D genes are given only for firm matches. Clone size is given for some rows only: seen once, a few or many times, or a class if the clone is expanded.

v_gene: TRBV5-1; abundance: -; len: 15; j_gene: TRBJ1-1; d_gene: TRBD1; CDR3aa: CASSLGGGRNTEAFF; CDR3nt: TGCGCCAGCAGCCTAGGGGGCGGACGGAACACTGAAGCTTTCTTT
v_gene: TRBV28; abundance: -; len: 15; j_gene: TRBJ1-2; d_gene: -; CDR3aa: CASSLRGSPLYGYTF; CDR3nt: TGTGCCAGCAGTTTAAGGGGTTCTCCACTCTATGGCTACACCTTC
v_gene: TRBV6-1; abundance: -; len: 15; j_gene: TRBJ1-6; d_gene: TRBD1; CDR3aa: CASRVSGTGPSILHF; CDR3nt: TGTGCCAGCAGGGTTAGTGGGACAGGGCCGTCCATCCTCCACTTT
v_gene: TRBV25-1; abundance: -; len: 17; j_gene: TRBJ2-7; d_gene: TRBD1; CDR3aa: CASSEYGETGWPSEQYF; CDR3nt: TGTGCCAGCAGTGAATATGGTGAGACAGGGTGGCCTAGCGAGCAGTACTTC
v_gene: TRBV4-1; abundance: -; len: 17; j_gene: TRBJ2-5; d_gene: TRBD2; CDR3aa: CASSQGGAGGVGETQYF; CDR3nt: TGCGCCAGCAGCCAAGGGGGAGCGGGAGGGGTCGGAGAGACCCAGTACTTC
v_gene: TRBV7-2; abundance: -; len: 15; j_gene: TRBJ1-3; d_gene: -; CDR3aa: CASSIQSFSGNTIYF; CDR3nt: TGTGCCAGCAGCATACAGAGCTTCTCTGGAAACACCATATATTTT
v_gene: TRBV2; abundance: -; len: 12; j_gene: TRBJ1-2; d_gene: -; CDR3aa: CARKGTTGGYTF; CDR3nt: TGTGCCAGGAAGGGGACAACGGGAGGCTACACCTTC
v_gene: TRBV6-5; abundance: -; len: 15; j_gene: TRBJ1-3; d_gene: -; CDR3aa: CASSYSWGPGNTIYF; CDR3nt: TGTGCCAGCAGTTACTCCTGGGGGCCGGGAAACACCATATATTTT
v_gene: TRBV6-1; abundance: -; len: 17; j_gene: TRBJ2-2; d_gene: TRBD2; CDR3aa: CASSELGAGAGTGELFF; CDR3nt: TGTGCCAGCAGTGAACTGGGAGCGGGAGCTGGTACCGGGGAGCTGTTTTTT
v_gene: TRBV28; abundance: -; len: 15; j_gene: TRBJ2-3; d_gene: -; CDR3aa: CASSLRPGQRDTQYF; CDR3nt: TGTGCCAGCAGTTTACGTCCCGGACAGAGAGATACGCAGTATTTT
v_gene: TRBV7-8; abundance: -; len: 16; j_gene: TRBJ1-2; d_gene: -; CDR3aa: CASSLRPGTSNYGYTF; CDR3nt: TGTGCCAGCAGCTTAAGGCCGGGAACTTCTAACTATGGCTACACCTTC
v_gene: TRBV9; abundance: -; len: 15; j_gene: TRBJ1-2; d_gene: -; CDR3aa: CASSALSQGSYGYTF; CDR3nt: TGTGCCAGCAGCGCGTTGTCACAGGGTTCCTATGGCTACACCTTC
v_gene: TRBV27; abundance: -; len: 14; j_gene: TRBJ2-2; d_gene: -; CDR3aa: CASSFKTGKGELFF; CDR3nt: TGTGCCAGCAGTTTTAAGACAGGCAAGGGGGAGCTGTTTTTT
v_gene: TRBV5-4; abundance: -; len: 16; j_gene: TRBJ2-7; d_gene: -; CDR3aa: CASSLAGGAVSYEQYF; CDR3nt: TGTGCCAGCAGCTTGGCTGGGGGGGCCGTCTCCTACGAGCAGTACTTC
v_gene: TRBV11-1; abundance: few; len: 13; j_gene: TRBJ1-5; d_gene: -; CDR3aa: CASSLAPHQPQHF; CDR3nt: TGTGCCAGCAGCCTGGCCCCGCACCAGCCCCAGCATTTT
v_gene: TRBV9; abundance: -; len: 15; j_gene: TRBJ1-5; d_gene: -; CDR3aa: CASTLSGTPNQPQHF; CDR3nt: TGTGCCAGCACCTTGAGCGGGACGCCAAATCAGCCCCAGCATTTT
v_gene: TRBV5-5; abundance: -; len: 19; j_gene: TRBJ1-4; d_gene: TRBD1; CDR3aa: CASSLRAGAGGSTNEKLFF; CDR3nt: TGTGCCAGCAGCTTGCGGGCCGGGGCAGGGGGCTCGACTAATGAAAAACTGTTTTTT
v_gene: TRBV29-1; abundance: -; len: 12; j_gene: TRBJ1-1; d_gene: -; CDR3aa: CSASDRNTEAFF; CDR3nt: TGCAGCGCCTCCGACAGGAACACTGAAGCTTTCTTT
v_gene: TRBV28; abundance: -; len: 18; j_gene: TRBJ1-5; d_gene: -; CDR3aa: CASRGVIGRSGGNQPQHF; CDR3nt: TGTGCCAGCAGAGGCGTTATAGGACGCTCGGGGGGCAATCAGCCCCAGCATTTT
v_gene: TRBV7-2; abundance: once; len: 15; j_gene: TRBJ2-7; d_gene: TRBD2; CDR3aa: CASSSLTSGNYEQYF; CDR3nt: TGTGCCAGCAGTTCATTGACTAGCGGTAACTACGAGCAGTACTTC
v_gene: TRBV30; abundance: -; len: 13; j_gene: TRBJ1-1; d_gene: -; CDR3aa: CAWSVLAGTEAFF; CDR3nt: TGTGCCTGGAGTGTACTGGCAGGGACTGAAGCTTTCTTT
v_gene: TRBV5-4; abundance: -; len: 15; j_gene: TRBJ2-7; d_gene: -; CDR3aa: CASSLDWAGSYEQYF; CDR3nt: TGTGCCAGCAGCTTGGATTGGGCAGGTTCCTACGAGCAGTACTTC
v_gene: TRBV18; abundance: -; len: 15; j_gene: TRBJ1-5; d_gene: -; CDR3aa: CASSPGRFSNQPQHF; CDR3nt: TGTGCCAGCTCACCGGGCAGATTTAGCAATCAGCCCCAGCATTTT
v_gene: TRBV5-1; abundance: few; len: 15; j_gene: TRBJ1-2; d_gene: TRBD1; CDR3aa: CASSFGIRGRGGYTF; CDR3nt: TGCGCCAGCAGCTTCGGTATCAGGGGGCGAGGGGGCTACACCTTC
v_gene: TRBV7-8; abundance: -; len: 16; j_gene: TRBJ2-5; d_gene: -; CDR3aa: CASSLTGNSGQETQYF; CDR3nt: TGTGCCAGCAGCTTAACCGGGAACAGCGGGCAAGAGACCCAGTACTTC
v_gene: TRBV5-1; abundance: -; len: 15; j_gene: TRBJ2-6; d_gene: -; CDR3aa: CASSLLSSGANVLTF; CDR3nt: TGCGCCAGCAGCTTGCTGAGTTCTGGGGCCAACGTCCTGACTTTC
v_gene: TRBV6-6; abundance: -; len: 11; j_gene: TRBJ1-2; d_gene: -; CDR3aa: CASRETHGYTF; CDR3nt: TGTGCCAGCAGGGAGACCCATGGCTACACCTTC
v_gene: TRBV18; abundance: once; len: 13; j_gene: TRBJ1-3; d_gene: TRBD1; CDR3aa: CASSGNRGDTIYF; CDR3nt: TGTGCCAGCTCAGGAAACAGGGGCGACACCATATATTTT
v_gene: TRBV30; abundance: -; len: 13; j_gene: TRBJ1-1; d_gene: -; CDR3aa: CAWRGPVNTEAFF; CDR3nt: TGTGCCTGGAGGGGGCCGGTGAACACTGAAGCTTTCTTT